The source of this T cell receptor beta chain is a study of human T cells and chemical hapten exposure. TCRdb reprocessed the RACE reads with MiXCR, giving one entry per CDR3 protein. The sample consists of about 120,000 distinct CDR3 sequences, approximately 13% of them appearing once. Turning to this clonotype: Its specificity is unknown.

Time point: pre-sensitization, week 0. Documented treatment: therapeutic diphenylcyclopropenone sensitization with weekly scalp DPC. General study results and limits: TCRs exceeding 1 in 1000 frequency stayed unchanged with DPC sensitization.

The CDR3 covers 15 residues. Germline CDR1 is MNHEY and CDR2 is SVGAGI. Trimming left V 0 bases short and J 1 base short, with 7 bases between. V usage is TRBV6-5 and J usage is TRBJ1-5; no clear D gene. Sample: whole blood, taken in connection with sensitization to the hapten diphenylcyclopropenone (DPC). The sequence came from a woman between 18 and 29 years old with alopecia areata. Some clones in this sample may be carry-over from other donors' samples. DNA of the CDR3: TGTGCCAGCAGTTACTCAACAGAAAGCAATCAGCCCCAGCATTTT. This encodes CASSYSTESNQPQHF.